This T cell receptor beta chain originates from a study of blood T cell repertoires in COVID-19. Across the whole study: The origin of the acute and convalescent COVID-19 samples was the United States, Italy and Spain. The cDNA or gDNA used as material had been derived from T cells, B-cell-depleted T cells, or PBMCs.

V lost 4 bases, J lost 7 bases, and 12 bases lay in between. This CDR3 is built from 13 residues. The germline V gene encodes CDR1 PRHDT and CDR2 FYEKMQ (reference sequence). Original handling: Cell counts per sample came from amplifying reference gene primers. The repertoire was sequenced with immunoSEQ multiplex PCR; TCRdb's copy has only in-frame clones and lacks some. For V, J and clone size, that table is used; D and trimming come from the DNA. The data show about 54,000 clones, with roughly 79% seen just once and over 4.5% held by the top ten. Sequencing was carried out using peripheral blood. This chain uses TRBV13 with TRBJ2-3; D possibly corresponds to TRBD2 (6 bases). The TCR sequence derives from a woman aged 60-75 years with acute or convalescent COVID-19. The CDR3 region is CASSSPDYNTQYF. CDR3 DNA sequence: TGTGCCAGCAGCTCTCCGGACTATAATACGCAGTATTTT. The full variable domain, rest sourced from reference TRBV13 and TRBJ2-3, is AAGVIQSPRHLIKEKRETATLKCYPIPRHDTVYWYQQGPGQDPQFLISFYEKMQSDKGSIPDRFSAQQFSDYHSELNMSSLELGDSALYFCASSSPDYNTQYFGPGTRLTVL.